This T cell receptor (beta chain) is drawn from a study of a mutant IDH1 vaccine in newly diagnosed glioma. About the study: Patients received eight vaccinations in weeks 1, 3, 5, 7, 11, 15, 19, 23. Pretreatment consisted of radiotherapy, temozolomide, or both, with most receiving both. Study-wide results and caveats: Shifts in the top peripheral T cell clonotypes seemed unrelated to pseudoprogression.

With 2 bases removed from V and 3 bases from J, the gap between germline ends came to 11 bases. The CDR3 is 14 residues long. CDR1 is KGHSH and CDR2 is LQKENI in the germline V gene. Worth noting for this clone: Its antigen remains unidentified.

The table came from immunoSEQ multiplex PCR; TCRdb's copy has only in-frame clones and leaves some out. Counted here are over 50,000 clones, approximately 84% occurring once; the ten biggest clones make up about 14%. Time point in this sample: week 23, last vaccination. The content of each vaccine dose was 300 ug of mutant IDH1 20-mer peptide, and topical imiquimod accompanied it. The chain has TRBV18 and TRBJ2-7; D gene ambiguous. The material was PBMCs, obtained from a glioma patient whose treatment included an IDH1 peptide vaccine. The sequence derives from a man younger than 30 with glioma. CDR3 amino acids: CASSPSLTDYEQYF. In DNA, the CDR3 is TGTGCCAGCTCACCAAGTCTGACGGACTACGAGCAGTACTTC.